This TCR beta chain was captured in a study of blood T cell repertoires in COVID-19. On the study more broadly: Italy, Spain and the United States were the sources of the convalescent and acute COVID-19 samples.

The germline CDR1 and CDR2 sequences are SGHTA and FQGNSA. Trimming stripped 1 base from V and 6 bases from J, with 12 bases between. The CDR3 covers 14 residues. In the original analysis: Reference gene primer amplification gave estimated nucleated cell counts. Produced via immunoSEQ multiplex PCR; TCRdb's table is partial and in-frame only. V, J and clone size were drawn from that table, and D and trimming were deduced from the DNA. Of roughly 400,000 clones listed, nearly 90% are singletons. Two negative PCRs, clearance, or symptom resolution characterized the recovered Cohort 3 donors. Source material: PBMCs or T cells enriched from blood (not recorded which). V usage is TRBV7-2 and J usage is TRBJ1-1; D is unclear. The sequence derives from a woman in her twenties or thirties who had recovered from COVID-19. The chain's CDR3 is CASSLGGGVAEAFF. CDR3 nucleotides: TGTGCCAGCAGCTTAGGGGGAGGTGTCGCTGAAGCTTTCTTT.